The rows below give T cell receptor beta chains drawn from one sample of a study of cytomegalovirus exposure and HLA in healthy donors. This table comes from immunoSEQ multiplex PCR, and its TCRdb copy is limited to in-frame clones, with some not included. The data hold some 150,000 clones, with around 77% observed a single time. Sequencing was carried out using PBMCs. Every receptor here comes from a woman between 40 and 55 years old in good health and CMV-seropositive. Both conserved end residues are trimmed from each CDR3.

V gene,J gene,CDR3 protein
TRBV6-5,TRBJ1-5,ASSQTYWGNQPQH
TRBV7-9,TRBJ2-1,ASSPGLARDEQF
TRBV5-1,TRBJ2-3,ASSLLLGTDTQY
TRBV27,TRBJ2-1,ASSFSLGGYNEQF
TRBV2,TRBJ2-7,ASSQAGYEQY
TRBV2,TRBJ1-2,ASSEPGLSYGYT
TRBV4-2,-,ASSHPTGGGYEQY
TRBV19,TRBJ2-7,ASSSRGQGYEQY
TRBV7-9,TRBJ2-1,ASSLEWRRVVSYNEQF
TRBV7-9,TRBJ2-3,ASSLLASGTDTQY
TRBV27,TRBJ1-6,ATSGGANSPLH
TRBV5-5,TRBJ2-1,ASSLYNEQF
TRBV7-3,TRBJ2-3,ASSSPTGGRDTQY
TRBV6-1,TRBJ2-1,ASSGSEGALREQF
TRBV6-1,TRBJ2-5,ASSTPGGETQY
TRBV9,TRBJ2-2,ASSVVQYTGELF
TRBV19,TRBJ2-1,ASKGSGGGNNEQF
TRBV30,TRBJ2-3,AWTPGQGFLAGGSTQY
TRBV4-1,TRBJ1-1,ASSGVSSEAF
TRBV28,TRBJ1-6,ASSSTGVSSPLH
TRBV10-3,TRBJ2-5,AISDQLAVETQY
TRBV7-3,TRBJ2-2,ASSLDSTNTGELF
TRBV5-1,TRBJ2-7,ASSLRFLTGEQY
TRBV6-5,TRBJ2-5,ASSRLAGGRETQY
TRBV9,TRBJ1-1,ASSVGGINTEAF
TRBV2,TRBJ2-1,ASSTQTGNEQF
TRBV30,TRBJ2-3,AWIDGVGGFRADTQY
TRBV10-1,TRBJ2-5,ASSNVAGEETQY
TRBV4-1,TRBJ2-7,ASSQGSGVYEQY
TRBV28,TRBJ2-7,ASNTGTGLYEQY
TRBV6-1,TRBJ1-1,ASRRDSVTNTEAF
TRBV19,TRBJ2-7,ASSTRMEAGYEQY
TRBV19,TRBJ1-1,ASSREGTGPGVREAF
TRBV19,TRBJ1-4,ASSIGGTSNEKLF
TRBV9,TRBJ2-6,ASSERGSSSGANVLT